Presented here are 30 T cell receptor beta chains from one specimen sequenced in a study of identifying expanded T cells in peripheral blood. TCRdb keeps only in-frame clones here, not all; method: immunoSEQ multiplex PCR. Of 65,000 to 95,000 clones in the sample, about 90% were seen once. The sequenced sample consisted of blood. These TCRs come from a person aged 18-70 years in good health.

This clone was counted a single time. The rearrangement uses TRBV5-1 and TRBJ1-1; D ambiguous. The germline gives CDR1 SGHRS, CDR2 YFSETQ. CDR3 length: 14 amino acids. Trimming shortened V by 1 base and J by 5 bases, and 12 bases separated the two germline ends. CDR3 amino acids: CASSLMGEGTEAFF. In nucleotides, the CDR3 is TGCGCCAGCAGCTTGATGGGCGAGGGAACTGAAGCTTTCTTT.

The chain joins TRBV19 to TRBJ2-1, with D perhaps matching TRBD2 (5 bases). CDR1 and CDR2 from the germline V gene are LNHDA and SQIVND (reference sequence). Trimming shortened V by 6 bases and J by 4 bases, and 19 bases separated the two germline ends. The CDR3 spans 16 residues. CDR3 protein: CASSGSLAEFYNEQFF. The CDR3 DNA is TGTGCCAGTAGCGGGTCTCTAGCAGAGTTTTACAATGAGCAGTTCTTC.

The V and J genes are TRBV18 and TRBJ2-1, with TRBD2 identical over 11 bases. This CDR3 is 16 amino acids long. Germline V gene data show CDR1 as KGHSH and CDR2 as LQKENI. Trimming took 4 bases from V and 8 from J; bases not matched to a gene: 10. In DNA, the CDR3 is TGTGCCAGCTCACAAAAACTAGCGGGAGTACTTCATGAGCAGTTCTTC. This gives the protein CASSQKLAGVLHEQFF.

This chain joins TRBV9 and TRBJ2-5, with D possibly being TRBD2 (6 bases). The CDR3 loop spans 17 amino acids. V was shortened by 3 bases and J by 5 bases, with 23 bases between the two germline ends. Germline lookup yields CDR1 SGDLS and CDR2 YYNGEE. CDR3 sequence (DNA): TGTGCCAGCAGCGCCAACCGGGATTCTTCGGGGGAGGAGACCCAGTACTTC. Its protein is CASSANRDSSGEETQYF.

The chain employs TRBV7-2 and TRBJ2-7; TRBD1 matches 7 bases. The V segment lost 6 bases and the J segment 0 bases; nucleotides outside the gene matches: 11. The CDR3 is 16 amino acids. CDR1 is SGHTA, CDR2 FQGNSA, per germline. This CDR3 is CASSPHTGQLSYEQYF. CDR3 DNA sequence: TGTGCCAGCAGTCCTCATACGGGACAGCTCTCCTACGAGCAGTACTTC.

The chain combines TRBV19 with TRBJ1-2; D ambiguous. V was clipped by 0 bases and J by 4 bases, with 6 bases between them. This CDR3 is 13 amino acids long. The germline gives CDR1 LNHDA, CDR2 SQIVND (reference sequence). CDR3 sequence reads: CASSIDSSYGYTF. DNA for the CDR3: TGTGCCAGTAGTATAGATTCTTCCTATGGCTACACCTTC.

The chain combines TRBV6-5 with TRBJ2-1; D unresolved. Germline CDR1 reads MNHEY; CDR2 reads SVGAGI. The V gene lost 0 bases and the J gene lost 9 bases, with 9 bases spanning the gap. This CDR3 comprises 13 residues. CDR3 protein: CASSYSSWGEQFF. CDR3 sequence (DNA): TGTGCCAGCAGTTACTCGAGTTGGGGTGAGCAGTTCTTC.

The chain couples TRBV2 to TRBJ2-7; TRBD1 or TRBD2 may be the D gene (5 bases each). This CDR3 is built from 12 residues. V shed 6 bases and J shed 4 bases, with 10 bases lying between them. CDR1 SNHLY and CDR2 FYNNEI come from the germline V gene. The CDR3 region has the DNA TGTGCCAGCAGCCTTGGGGGATACGAGCAGTACTTC. Protein sequence: CASSLGGYEQYF.

The V gene is TRBV2, the J gene TRBJ2-5, with 12 bases aligning to TRBD1. Germline CDR1 is SNHLY and CDR2 is FYNNEI. The CDR3 covers 14 residues. Losses at the gene ends were 6 bases for V and 5 bases for J; bases not matched to a gene: 4. For the CDR3, the DNA is TGTGCCAGCAGGGGACAGGGGGCCGCCGAGACCCAGTACTTC. It yields the protein CASRGQGAAETQYF.

This chain joins TRBV10-3 and TRBJ2-7; no clear D gene. V dropped 1 base and J dropped 3 bases, with 13 bases sitting between them. Looked up from germline, CDR1 is ENHRY and CDR2 is SYGVKD. The CDR3 runs to 15 residues. As DNA, the CDR3 is TGTGCCATCAGTGAGTTCGTATCGTCCAGCTACGAGCAGTACTTC. Translation: CAISEFVSSSYEQYF.

The chain links TRBV29-1 to TRBJ1-1, with unresolved D. Germline V gene data show CDR1 as SQVTM and CDR2 as ANQGSEA. The length of the CDR3 is 13 residues. Between the trimmed V and J ends, which lost 6 bases and 3 bases, there was a span of 14 bases. CDR3 sequence (DNA): TGCAGCGTCCTCATGGTGGAGGACACTGAAGCTTTCTTT. It yields the protein CSVLMVEDTEAFF.

The chain is built from TRBV19 and TRBJ2-1; 8 bases fit TRBD2. J was trimmed by 1 base and V by 4 bases; bases with no gene match: 3. The CDR3 covers 15 residues. From germline, CDR1 is LNHDA and CDR2 SQIVND (reference sequence). CDR3 protein: CASSKLAVSYNEQFF. CDR3 nucleotide sequence: TGTGCCAGTAGTAAACTAGCGGTTTCCTACAATGAGCAGTTCTTC.

The chain uses TRBV4-2 and TRBJ1-1; D call uncertain. This CDR3 spans 13 amino acids. The V end was cut by 0 bases, the J end by 9 bases, with 11 bases between. Germline CDR1 is LGHNA and CDR2 is YNFKEQ. CDR3 residues: CASSQDFQGKAFF. Written as DNA, the CDR3 is TGTGCCAGCAGCCAAGATTTTCAAGGGAAAGCTTTCTTT.

CDR3 sequence: CASSQRGQGNEAFF. CDR3 sequence (DNA): TGTGCCAGCAGCCAGAGGGGACAGGGGAATGAAGCTTTCTTT. The chain uses TRBV7-9 and TRBJ1-1, with 10 bases matching TRBD1. The V segment lost 5 bases and the J segment 7 bases; nucleotides outside the gene matches: 7. Germline V gene lookup returns CDR1 SEHNR and CDR2 FQNEAQ (reference sequence). The CDR3 is made up of 14 amino acids. Together with reference TRBV7-9 and TRBJ1-1, the CDR3 gives the full variable domain: DTGVSQNPRHKITKRGQNVTFRCDPISEHNRLYWYRQTLGQGPEFLTYFQNEAQLEKSRLLSDRFSAERPKGSFSTLEIQRTEQGDSAMYLCASSQRGQGNEAFFGQGTRLTVV.

The genes are TRBV5-5 and TRBJ1-3; D is unclear. The CDR3 is made up of 12 amino acids. In germline, CDR1 is SGHKS, CDR2 YYEKEE (reference sequence). The V end was cut by 0 bases, the J end by 4 bases, with 2 bases between. The CDR3 here is CASSLEGNTIYF. The CDR3 DNA follows: TGTGCCAGCAGCTTGGAAGGAAACACCATATATTTT. Combining the CDR3 with reference TRBV5-5 and TRBJ1-3 gives the whole variable domain DAGVTQSPTHLIKTRGQQVTLRCSPISGHKSVSWYQQVLGQGPQFIFQYYEKEERGRGNFPDRFSARQFPNYSSELNVNALLLGDSALYLCASSLEGNTIYFGEGSWLTVV.

V is TRBV19 and J is TRBJ2-5, with 11 bases lining up with TRBD2. The CDR3 is made up of 17 amino acids. V gave up 4 bases and J gave up 1 base; unmatched junction bases: 8. The germline V gene has CDR1 LNHDA and CDR2 SQIVND (reference sequence). CDR3 DNA sequence: TGTGCCAGTAGTAAATCTAGCGGGGGGCCCCCCCAAGAGACCCAGTACTTC. Translation: CASSKSSGGPPQETQYF.

The chain employs TRBV4-1 and TRBJ2-7, with D uncertain. Germline V lookup: CDR1 MGHRA, CDR2 YSYEKL. There are 15 residues in the CDR3. Trimming removed 0 bases from V and 3 bases from J, with 12 bases in between. Here the CDR3 DNA reads TGCGCCAGCAGCCAAGACACCCCGGAAAACTACGAGCAGTACTTC. Translation: CASSQDTPENYEQYF.

This sequence joins TRBV13 and TRBJ2-7; D call uncertain. Germline CDR1 and CDR2: PRHDT and FYEKMQ (reference sequence). The CDR3 extends over 11 amino acids. V lost 4 bases and J lost 3, with 4 bases in between. CDR3 coding DNA: TGTGCCAGCAGCTCGGACTACGAGCAGTACTTC. Protein: CASSSDYEQYF. The full variable domain, in which reference TRBV13 and TRBJ2-7 provide the parts outside the CDR3, is AAGVIQSPRHLIKEKRETATLKCYPIPRHDTVYWYQQGPGQDPQFLISFYEKMQSDKGSIPDRFSAQQFSDYHSELNMSSLELGDSALYFCASSSDYEQYFGPGTRLTVT.

The rearrangement uses TRBV23-1 and TRBJ2-2; tentatively, D is TRBD1 (7 bases). TRBV23-1 is treated as an ORF (open reading frame) with a function not yet certain. Trimming stripped 1 base from V and 7 bases from J, with 19 bases between. The CDR3 runs to 17 residues. The chain's CDR3 is CASSQWRDCQGVGELFF. CDR3 nucleotide sequence: TGCGCCAGCAGTCAATGGAGGGACTGTCAGGGGGTCGGGGAGCTGTTTTTT.

The rearrangement uses TRBV4-2 and TRBJ2-1, with D possibly being TRBD1 or TRBD2 (6 bases each). Trimming pared 3 bases from V and 3 bases from J, leaving 15 bases between. Germline V gene data show CDR1 as LGHNA and CDR2 as YNFKEQ. The CDR3 covers 16 residues. CDR3 DNA sequence: TGTGCCAGCAGCCATAGGGGGGCAGGGAGCTACAATGAGCAGTTCTTC. This gives the protein CASSHRGAGSYNEQFF.

The J gene is TRBJ2-3, the V gene TRBV6-6; 10 nucleotides agree with TRBD1. Germline V gives CDR1 MNHNY, CDR2 SVGAGI (reference sequence). V was pared by 4 bases and J by 10 bases, with 11 bases of the junction left unmatched. CDR3 length: 15 amino acids. This chain's CDR3 is CASSFPRDRGLAQYF. CDR3 bases: TGTGCCAGCAGTTTTCCCCGGGACAGGGGATTAGCGCAGTATTTT.

The chain recombines TRBV11-2 with TRBJ2-7; D uncertain. V shed 7 bases and J shed 0 bases, with 13 bases lying between them. This CDR3 spans 14 amino acids. Germline assignment: CDR1 SGHAT and CDR2 FQNNGV. This chain's CDR3 is CASNQQGFSYEQYF. The DNA for the CDR3 is TGTGCCAGCAACCAACAAGGGTTCTCCTACGAGCAGTACTTC. Filled out from reference TRBV11-2 and TRBJ2-7, the complete variable domain reads EAGVAQSPRYKIIEKRQSVAFWCNPISGHATLYWYQQILGQGPKLLIQFQNNGVVDDSQLPKDRFSAERLKGVDSTLKIQPAKLEDSAVYLCASNQQGFSYEQYFGPGTRLTVT.

CDR3 DNA sequence: TGTGCCAGCAGTGACTCCCCACAGGGGTACGATGAGCAGTTCTTC. Its protein is CASSDSPQGYDEQFF. The chain joins TRBV6-4 to TRBJ2-1, with TRBD1 identical over 7 bases. J gave up 8 bases and V 0 bases, and 7 bases lay outside the gene matches. CDR3 length: 15 amino acids. Germline V CDR1 and CDR2: MRHNA, SNTAGT.

The chain combines TRBV19 with TRBJ1-6; D is ambiguous. CDR3 length: 16 residues. CDR1 and CDR2 from the germline V gene are LNHDA and SQIVND (reference sequence). V lost 7 bases, J lost 0 bases, and 13 bases lay in between. The CDR3 DNA is TGTGCCAGTAATTGGCAGGCTAGCTCCTATAATTCACCCCTCCACTTT. This sequence encodes CASNWQASSYNSPLHF.

The CDR3 region is CASSPTSNTGELFF. DNA of the CDR3: TGTGCCAGCTCACCCACCTCGAACACCGGGGAGCTGTTTTTT. V and J are TRBV18 and TRBJ2-2; D is ambiguous. The CDR3 has 14 residues. Germline assignment: CDR1 KGHSH and CDR2 LQKENI. Trimming removed 3 bases at V and 0 bases at J, with 5 bases between.

This clone came up a few times. The chain links TRBV10-1 to TRBJ2-7; D is uncertain. The germline V gene has CDR1 WNHNN and CDR2 SYGVQD (reference sequence). Between the trimmed V and J ends, which lost 7 bases and 2 bases, there was a span of 9 bases. The CDR3 runs 12 residues. DNA for the CDR3: TGCGCCAGCAATCCAGCTCCCTACGAGCAGTACTTC. Protein sequence: CASNPAPYEQYF.

The gene calls are TRBV18 and TRBJ2-2; no firm D call. This CDR3 comprises 15 residues. V shed 2 bases and J shed 1 base, with 8 bases lying between them. The V gene's germline CDR1 is KGHSH and CDR2 LQKENI. As DNA, the CDR3 is TGTGCCAGCTCACCAATCAGGAAGAACACCGGGGAGCTGTTTTTT. Amino acids: CASSPIRKNTGELFF. The whole variable domain, filled in from reference TRBV18 and TRBJ2-2, reads NAGVMQNPRHLVRRRGQEARLRCSPMKGHSHVYWYRQLPEEGLKFMVYLQKENIIDESGMPKERFSAEFPKEGPSILRIQQVVRGDSAAYFCASSPIRKNTGELFFGEGSRLTVL.

This chain links TRBV15 with TRBJ1-2; D gene ambiguous. Deletions cut 9 bases from V and 6 bases from J, with 17 bases between. The CDR3 sequence is 13 residues long. In germline, CDR1 is LNHNV, CDR2 YYDKDF (reference sequence). As DNA, the CDR3 is TGTGCCACTTCTTTCCTATCCACCGATGGCTACACCTTC. Protein sequence: CATSFLSTDGYTF.

This chain joins TRBV5-1 and TRBJ2-7; tentatively, D is TRBD1 (5 bases). The V gene's germline CDR1 is SGHRS and CDR2 YFSETQ. Trimming left V 0 bases short and J 2 bases short, with 9 bases between. There are 14 residues in the CDR3. The CDR3: CASSLESRAYEQYF. The CDR3 nucleotides are TGCGCCAGCAGCTTGGAATCCAGGGCCTACGAGCAGTACTTC.

The CDR3 loop reads CASSYRGLRTEAFF. CDR3 sequence (DNA): TGTGCCAGCAGTTACAGGGGGTTGAGGACTGAAGCTTTCTTT. The chain couples TRBV27 to TRBJ1-1; TRBD1 matches 8 bases. V was pared by 4 bases and J by 5 bases, with 6 bases of the junction left unmatched. Germline-derived CDR1 and CDR2 are MNHEY and SMNVEV (reference sequence). The CDR3 runs to 14 residues.